What follows is one T cell receptor (beta chain) and its context. CDR1 and CDR2 from the germline V gene are MNHNS and SASEGT. This CDR3 has 15 residues. Trimming left V 2 bases short and J 2 bases short, with 12 bases between. Sequenced by immunoSEQ multiplex PCR; TCRdb stores in-frame clones only, minus some. The table includes about 20,000 clones, 70% to 90% detected once. This sample is drawn from a study of T cells in localized non-small cell lung cancer. The chain combines TRBV6-1 with TRBJ2-5, with D perhaps matching TRBD2 (6 bases). Source: peripheral blood, taken before any cancer treatment. This TCR was recovered from a male donor at least 60 years old with stage I squamous cell lung carcinoma. The CDR3 loop is CASSELTGRQETQYF. The CDR3 region has the DNA TGTGCCAGCAGTGAACTGACCGGGAGACAAGAGACCCAGTACTTC.